These 30 T cell receptor beta chains came from one sample sequenced in a study of Graves' ophthalmopathy and Graves' hyperthyroidism. Amplification from RNA transcripts yielded the TCR beta CDR3 regions. HTBI primers were used in a first-round RT-PCR, which preceded a second-round multiplex PCR. TCRdb itself ran the multiplex PCR reads through MiXCR, one entry per CDR3 protein. The table shows over 650,000 distinct CDR3 sequences, with over 40% occurring only once. The sample comprised peripheral blood. These receptors were collected from an adult man with Graves' ophthalmopathy.

This clonotype has ten or more counts. The V and J genes are TRBV7-8 and TRBJ2-5; 10 bases agree with TRBD2. CDR1 SGHVS and CDR2 FQNEAQ come from the germline V gene. After removal of 5 bases from V and 6 bases from J, the junction contained 15 bases not matched to a gene. The CDR3 is 17 amino acids. The CDR3 DNA follows: TGTGCCAGCAGCCCCCTAGCGGGTCTAGCGGGAGTTAAGACCCAGTACTTC. Translation: CASSPLAGLAGVKTQYF.

A note on this clonotype: The junction shows a germline mismatch at one end, possibly a read error. This chain uses TRBV20-1 with TRBJ2-5; possibly TRBD2 for D (5 bases). This CDR3 has 13 residues. From germline, CDR1 is DFQATT and CDR2 SNEGSKA (reference sequence). The CDR3 spells CSARGSPRETQYF. DNA of the CDR3: TGCAGTGCCAGAGGGAGCCCCAGGGAGACCCAGTACTTC.

The rearrangement uses TRBV12-3 or TRBV12-4 and TRBJ2-5, with 7 bases aligning to TRBD1. V lost 2 bases to trimming and J lost 3 bases; unmatched junction nucleotides: 3. The CDR3 loop spans 14 amino acids. CDR3 region: CASSLIGQEETQYF. For the CDR3, the DNA is TGTGCCAGCAGTTTAATAGGACAGGAAGAGACCCAGTACTTC.

Only a few counts were recorded for this clonotype. This chain uses TRBV2 with TRBJ1-1; no clear D gene. The CDR3 totals 14 residues. V lost 6 bases, J lost 3 bases, and 14 bases lay in between. From germline, CDR1 is SNHLY and CDR2 FYNNEI. The DNA for the CDR3 is TGTGCCAGCAGCCTAGCGTCCGCTTACACTGAAGCTTTCTTT. Protein product: CASSLASAYTEAFF. Filled out from reference TRBV2 and TRBJ1-1, the complete variable domain reads EPEVTQTPSHQVTQMGQEVILRCVPISNHLYFYWYRQILGQKVEFLVSFYNNEISEKSEIFDDQFSVERPDGSNFTLKIRSTKLEDSAMYFCASSLASAYTEAFFGQGTRLTVV.

The sample holds a few counts of this clonotype. The rearrangement uses TRBV7-8 and TRBJ1-1; 7 bases agree with TRBD1. Germline values: CDR1 SGHVS, CDR2 FQNEAQ. The J segment lost 4 bases and the V segment lost 11 bases, leaving 10 bases of the junction unmatched. The CDR3 length is 13 residues. The CDR3: CAWSVQGITEAFF. As DNA, the CDR3 is TGTGCCTGGAGTGTACAGGGGATCACTGAAGCTTTCTTT. The full variable domain, completed using reference TRBV7-8 and TRBJ1-1, is GAGVSQSPRYKVAKRGQDVALRCDPISGHVSLFWYQQALGQGPEFLTYFQNEAQLDKSGLPSDRFFAERPEGSVSTLKIQRTQQEDSAVYLCAWSVQGITEAFFGQGTRLTVV.

This clonotype was seen repeatedly, ten times or more. V and J are TRBV7-2 and TRBJ1-4, with D perhaps TRBD1 (5 bases). The CDR3 sequence is 16 residues long. Germline V gene sequence: CDR1 SGHTA, CDR2 FQGNSA. Trimming left V 5 bases short and J 0 bases short, with 13 bases between. CDR3 in amino acids: CASSVKGQPTNEKLFF. CDR3 coding DNA: TGTGCCAGCAGCGTAAAGGGGCAGCCAACTAATGAAAAACTGTTTTTT.

A note on this clonotype: Mismatch with germline at one junction end may stem from a read error. The J gene is TRBJ2-7, the V gene TRBV13, with TRBD1 identical over 9 bases. Germline V CDR1 and CDR2: PRHDT, FYEKMQ (reference sequence). CDR3 length: 14 residues. CDR3 DNA: TGCGCCAGCAGCATCAGGGACAGGGACTACGAGCAGTACTTC. It yields the protein CASSIRDRDYEQYF.

This clonotype was counted ten times or more. The CDR3 DNA follows: TGTGCCAGCAGCTTGGGTAGCTCCTACAATGAGCAGTTCTTC. Amino acids: CASSLGSSYNEQFF. V and J are TRBV7-2 and TRBJ2-1; D not resolved. Per germline, CDR1 SGHTA and CDR2 FQGNSA. V lost 3 bases to trimming and J lost 0 bases, with 6 bases between them. CDR3 length equals 14 residues.

This clonotype has only a few counts. The genes are TRBV20-1 and TRBJ1-4; D gene uncertain. The CDR3 covers 16 residues. Trimming took off 0 bases at V and 6 bases at J, with 17 bases between the two ends. Germline CDR1 and CDR2: DFQATT and SNEGSKA (reference sequence). The CDR3 protein is CSARDRSSGSYEKLFF. DNA of the CDR3: TGCAGTGCTAGAGATAGATCGTCGGGGTCCTATGAAAAACTGTTTTTT.

The gene calls are TRBV29-1 and TRBJ1-5; tentative D call: TRBD1 (5 bases). This CDR3 comprises 15 residues. Germline V gives CDR1 SQVTM, CDR2 ANQGSEA. The CDR3 here is CRAKIPPGRNQPQHF. Written as DNA, the CDR3 is TGCAGGGCCAAAATCCCGCCGGGACGGAATCAGCCCCAGCATTTT. Supplemented by reference TRBV29-1 and TRBJ1-5, the full variable domain reads SAVISQKPSRDICQRGTSLTIQCQVDSQVTMMFWYRQQPGQSLTLIATANQGSEATYESGFVIDKFPISRPNLTFSTLTVSNMSPEDSSIYLCRAKIPPGRNQPQHFGDGTRLSIL.

There are many counts of this clonotype. The chain uses TRBV6-1 and TRBJ2-5; D might be TRBD2 (6 bases). Trimming took 4 bases from V and 9 from J, leaving 24 bases between them. The CDR3 runs to 16 residues. Germline CDR1 MNHNS, CDR2 SASEGT. The DNA for the CDR3 is TGTGCCAGCAGTGTGACCGGGAGACCGACCATGACAGCCCAGTACTTC. Translating it yields CASSVTGRPTMTAQYF.

Many counts were recorded for this clonotype. The chain has TRBV5-8 and TRBJ1-5; no reliable D call. The germline V gene has CDR1 SGHTS and CDR2 YDEGEE. The CDR3 is 13 residues long. Trimming took 0 bases from V and 12 from J, leaving 13 bases between them. This CDR3 is CASSLASWTDQHF. CDR3 DNA: TGTGCCAGCAGCTTGGCCTCTTGGACCGACCAGCATTTT.

This clonotype was recorded many times. This chain links TRBV2 with TRBJ2-1, with D perhaps matching TRBD2 (6 bases). The CDR3 length is 14 residues. Germline-derived CDR1 and CDR2 are SNHLY and FYNNEI. Trimming removed 8 bases at V and 0 bases at J, with 11 bases between. In DNA, the CDR3 is TGTGCCAGCGGAACGGGACTCTCCTACAATGAGCAGTTCTTC. Translating it yields CASGTGLSYNEQFF.

The CDR3 DNA reads as TGTGCCAGCAGTTACATGGGTGGCTCCTACGAGCAGTACTTC. Amino acid sequence: CASSYMGGSYEQYF. This sequence joins TRBV6-5 and TRBJ2-7, with D hard to call. The germline V gene encodes CDR1 MNHEY and CDR2 SVGAGI. V lost 2 bases to trimming and J lost 0 bases, with 8 bases between them. The CDR3 runs 14 residues.

At least ten counts were recorded for this clonotype. The V call is TRBV7-9, the J call TRBJ1-2; D is undetermined. The CDR3 has 11 residues. The germline V gene encodes CDR1 SEHNR and CDR2 FQNEAQ (reference sequence). Trimming removed 5 bases from V and 8 bases from J, with 9 bases in between. This CDR3 is CASSRGLGYTF. CDR3 DNA: TGTGCCAGCAGCCGGGGTCTGGGCTACACCTTC.

The chain carries TRBV7-3 and TRBJ2-3; D tentatively reads TRBD1 or TRBD2 (5 bases each). The germline gives CDR1 SGHTA, CDR2 FQGTGA. V lost 4 bases, J lost 4 bases, and 12 bases lay in between. This CDR3 region has 14 residues. The CDR3 reads CASSSRVGADTQYF. The CDR3 nucleotides read TGTGCCAGCAGCTCCAGAGTGGGGGCAGATACGCAGTATTTT.

As DNA, the CDR3 is TGTGCCACCAGAGACAGGGAACTTGGTGAAGCTTTCTTT. Its translation is CATRDRELGEAFF. The chain carries TRBV24-1 and TRBJ1-1; the match to TRBD1 covers 7 bases. Per the germline V gene, CDR1 is KGHDR and CDR2 is SFDVKD. The V gene end was trimmed by 7 bases and the J gene end by 7 bases; junction bases not matched to a gene: 8. This CDR3 is 13 amino acids long.

This clonotype was found many times. The V gene is TRBV2, the J gene TRBJ1-6; possible D gene TRBD1, 5 bases. The V and J ends lost 1 base and 8 bases respectively, with 12 bases between them. CDR1 SNHLY and CDR2 FYNNEI come from the germline V gene. The CDR3 spans 15 residues. The CDR3, as DNA: TGTGCCAGCAGTGAAGATTGGGGGTCAGATTCACCCCTCCACTTT. Protein sequence: CASSEDWGSDSPLHF. The full variable domain, with the rest looked up from reference TRBV2 and TRBJ1-6, is EPEVTQTPSHQVTQMGQEVILRCVPISNHLYFYWYRQILGQKVEFLVSFYNNEISEKSEIFDDQFSVERPDGSNFTLKIRSTKLEDSAMYFCASSEDWGSDSPLHFGNGTRLTVT.

The chain employs TRBV9 and TRBJ2-7, with 11 bases matching TRBD2. The CDR3 sequence is 15 residues long. Germline assignment: CDR1 SGDLS and CDR2 YYNGEE. The ends lost 3 bases at V and 1 base at J; junction bases unmatched: 3. CDR3 in amino acids: CASSGGLADSYEQYF. CDR3 sequence (DNA): TGTGCCAGCAGCGGGGGACTAGCGGATTCCTACGAGCAGTACTTC. Supplemented by reference TRBV9 and TRBJ2-7, the full variable domain reads DSGVTQTPKHLITATGQRVTLRCSPRSGDLSVYWYQQSLDQGLQFLIQYYNGEERAKGNILERFSAQQFPDLHSELNLSSLELGDSALYFCASSGGLADSYEQYFGPGTRLTVT.

The gene calls are TRBV7-8 and TRBJ1-6; D gene unclear. The length of the CDR3 is 15 residues. Germline lookup yields CDR1 SGHVS and CDR2 FQNEAQ. V lost 5 bases and J lost 4, with 12 bases in between. The CDR3 DNA reads TGTGCCAGCAGCCTCCGGGCAGCTTATAATTCACCCCTCCACTTT. Amino acids: CASSLRAAYNSPLHF.

As to this clonotype: Just one base apart from a much larger clone, this may be a read error. Since no conserved phenylalanine or tryptophan closes the CDR3, a read error is the likely cause. This rearrangement joins TRBV10-3 to TRBJ2-7; TRBD2 agrees at 8 bases. The germline gives CDR1 ENHRY, CDR2 SYGVKD. V dropped 7 bases and J dropped 2; count of bases not matched to a gene: 7. This CDR3 is built from 14 residues. The CDR3 spells CAINPGGTAYEQYL. CDR3 nucleotide sequence: TGTGCCATCAACCCGGGAGGGACCGCCTACGAGCAGTACCTC.

The chain links TRBV10-2 to TRBJ2-5, with D tentatively TRBD2 (6 bases). The CDR3 totals 14 residues. Trimming stripped 4 bases from V and 9 bases from J, with 18 bases between. Germline CDR1 is WSHSY and CDR2 is SAAADI. The CDR3 bases are TGCGCCAGCAGTGGCGGGGAGTGGGGTCAGCCCCAGTACTTC. This codes for CASSGGEWGQPQYF.

V and J are TRBV10-3 and TRBJ2-1; TRBD2 matches 12 bases. This CDR3 is 16 amino acids long. Germline V gene data show CDR1 as ENHRY and CDR2 as SYGVKD. The junction had 5 bases not matched to a gene; V was cut back by 6 bases and J by 2 bases. The CDR3 loop reads CAIRETSGGTYNEQFF. DNA of the CDR3: TGTGCCATCAGGGAGACTAGCGGGGGAACCTACAATGAGCAGTTCTTC.

The genes are TRBV7-8 and TRBJ2-7; D unresolved. V lost 1 base, J lost 7 bases, and 14 bases lay in between. In germline, CDR1 is SGHVS, CDR2 FQNEAQ. The CDR3 contains 14 residues. CDR3 nucleotides: TGTGCCAGCAGCTTAGGAGCGACGGCCGGGGAGCAGTACTTC. This codes for CASSLGATAGEQYF. The whole variable domain, filled in from reference TRBV7-8 and TRBJ2-7, reads GAGVSQSPRYKVAKRGQDVALRCDPISGHVSLFWYQQALGQGPEFLTYFQNEAQLDKSGLPSDRFFAERPEGSVSTLKIQRTQQEDSAVYLCASSLGATAGEQYFGPGTRLTVT.

With regard to this clonotype: The junction differs from germline at one of its ends, possibly a read error. The chain has TRBV3-1 and TRBJ1-2; D remains unclear. The CDR3 totals 13 residues. Germline CDR1 and CDR2: LGHDT and YNNKEL (reference sequence). The CDR3 here is CASSQDVAHGHTF. CDR3 nucleotides: TGTGCCAGCAGCCAAGACGTAGCCCATGGCCACACCTTC.

This clonotype was picked up many times. The chain uses TRBV20-1 and TRBJ1-5; D might be TRBD1 (6 bases). CDR3 size: 14 residues. The V gene's germline CDR1 is DFQATT and CDR2 SNEGSKA (reference sequence). The V and J ends lost 3 bases and 6 bases respectively, with 15 bases between them. The CDR3 reads CSASGGGGRQPQHF. The CDR3 DNA reads TGCAGTGCTAGTGGGGGAGGGGGGCGTCAGCCCCAGCATTTT.

At least ten counts were recorded for this clonotype. The V gene is TRBV12-3 or TRBV12-4, the J gene TRBJ2-7, with TRBD2 matching 14 bases. V shed 7 bases, J shed 4 bases, and the junction held 6 bases outside the gene matches. The CDR3 runs to 15 residues. CDR3 residues: CASTLTSGRGYEQYF. CDR3 DNA sequence: TGTGCCAGCACCCTGACTAGCGGGAGGGGGTACGAGCAGTACTTC.

This clonotype was found many times. The genes are TRBV29-1 and TRBJ1-2, with D possibly being TRBD1 (6 bases). CDR3 length: 12 amino acids. The V gene's germline CDR1 is SQVTM and CDR2 ANQGSEA. Trimming took 0 bases from V and 11 from J, leaving 13 bases between them. In DNA form, the CDR3 reads TGCAGCGTTGAAGAACCAGGACAGCCATACACCTTC. This encodes CSVEEPGQPYTF.

This chain joins TRBV9 and TRBJ2-5, with 13 bases matching TRBD2. This CDR3 has 17 residues. The germline V gene has CDR1 SGDLS and CDR2 YYNGEE. The junction had 12 bases not matched to a gene; V was cut back by 7 bases and J by 3 bases. The CDR3 loop is CASSPGRTSGRKETQYF. The CDR3 DNA sequence: TGTGCCAGCTCACCGGGTAGGACTAGCGGGAGAAAAGAGACCCAGTACTTC. The entire variable domain, with the rest obtained from reference TRBV9 and TRBJ2-5, is as follows: DSGVTQTPKHLITATGQRVTLRCSPRSGDLSVYWYQQSLDQGLQFLIQYYNGEERAKGNILERFSAQQFPDLHSELNLSSLELGDSALYFCASSPGRTSGRKETQYFGPGTRLLVL.

This clonotype was counted once. A much more abundant neighbour one base away suggests this may be a read error. This chain joins TRBV11-1 and TRBJ1-1; D is possibly TRBD1 (6 bases). The CDR3 length is 13 residues. The germline V gene has CDR1 SGHAT and CDR2 FQDESV (reference sequence). The ends were cut back, 5 bases at V and 6 bases at J, with 13 bases in the middle. The CDR3 protein is CASSLQGWAEAFF. In DNA, the CDR3 is TGTGCCAGCAGCCTACAGGGCTGGGCTGAAGCTTTCTTT.